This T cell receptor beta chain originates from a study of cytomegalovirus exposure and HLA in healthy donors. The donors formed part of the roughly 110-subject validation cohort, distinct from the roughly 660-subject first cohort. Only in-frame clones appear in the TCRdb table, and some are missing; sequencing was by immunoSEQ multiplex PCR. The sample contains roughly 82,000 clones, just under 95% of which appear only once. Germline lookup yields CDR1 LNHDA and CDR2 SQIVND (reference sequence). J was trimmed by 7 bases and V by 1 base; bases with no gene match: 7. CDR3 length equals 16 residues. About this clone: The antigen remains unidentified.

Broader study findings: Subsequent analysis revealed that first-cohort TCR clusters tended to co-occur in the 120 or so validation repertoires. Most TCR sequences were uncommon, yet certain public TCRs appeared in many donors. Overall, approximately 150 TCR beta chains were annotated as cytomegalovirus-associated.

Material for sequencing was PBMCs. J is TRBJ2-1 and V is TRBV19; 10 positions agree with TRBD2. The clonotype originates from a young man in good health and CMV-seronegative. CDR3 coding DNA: TGTGCCAGTAGTATAGTCCCTAGCGGGAGTTGGAATGAGCAGTTCTTC. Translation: CASSIVPSGSWNEQFF.